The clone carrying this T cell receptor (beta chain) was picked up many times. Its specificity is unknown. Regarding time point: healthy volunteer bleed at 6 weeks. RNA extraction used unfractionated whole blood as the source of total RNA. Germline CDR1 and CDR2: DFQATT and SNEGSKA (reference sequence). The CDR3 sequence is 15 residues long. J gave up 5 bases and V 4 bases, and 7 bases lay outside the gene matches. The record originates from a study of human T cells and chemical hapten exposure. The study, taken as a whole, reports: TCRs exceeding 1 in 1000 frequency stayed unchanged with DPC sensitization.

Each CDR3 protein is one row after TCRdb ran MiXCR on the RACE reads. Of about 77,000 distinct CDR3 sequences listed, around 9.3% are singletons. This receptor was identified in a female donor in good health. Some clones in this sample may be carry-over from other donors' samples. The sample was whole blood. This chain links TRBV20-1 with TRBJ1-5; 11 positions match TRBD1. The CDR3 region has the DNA TGCAGTGCTAACGTCGGGACAGGGGGTCATCAGCCCCAGCATTTT. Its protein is CSANVGTGGHQPQHF.